The 26 T cell receptor beta chains below were found in one sample sequenced in a study of Graves' ophthalmopathy and Graves' hyperthyroidism. Scientists amplified the TCR beta CDR3 regions from RNA transcripts. The first round was an RT-PCR with HTBI primers, and the second round was a multiplex PCR. TCRdb passed the multiplex PCR reads through MiXCR, listing each CDR3 protein once. Of some 380,000 distinct CDR3 sequences detected, 15% appear once; the ten largest clones hold roughly 7%. The sequenced sample consisted of peripheral blood. Receptors originate from a young woman with stable Graves' hyperthyroidism.

About this clonotype itself: This clone may be a read error of a much larger clone one base away. This chain links TRBV12-5 with TRBJ1-1; no reliable D call. Germline lookup yields CDR1 LGHNT and CDR2 FRNRAP. The CDR3 runs to 12 residues. This chain's CDR3 is CASARANTEACF. DNA of the CDR3: TGTGCTAGTGCCCGTGCGAACACTGAAGCTTGCTTT.

This sequence joins TRBV24-1 and TRBJ2-7, with 10 bases lining up with TRBD2. The CDR3 covers 15 residues. With 5 bases clipped from V and 3 bases from J, the junction kept 6 bases outside the gene matches. Germline CDR1 reads KGHDR; CDR2 reads SFDVKD. This chain's CDR3 is CATSGEAGGIYEQYF. CDR3 nucleotides: TGTGCCACCAGTGGAGAAGCGGGGGGGATCTACGAGCAGTACTTC.

The chain couples TRBV12-3 or TRBV12-4 to TRBJ1-1; the D is unclear. The CDR3 extends over 11 amino acids. The V and J ends lost 4 bases and 11 bases respectively, with 11 bases between them. The CDR3 protein is CASSSSPEAFF. The CDR3 nucleotides are TGTGCCAGCAGTTCCAGCCCGGAGGCTTTCTTT.

The chain is built from TRBV20-1 and TRBJ2-7; D call uncertain. CDR3 size: 13 residues. CDR1 and CDR2 (germline): DFQATT, SNEGSKA (reference sequence). The ends were cut back, 2 bases at V and 3 bases at J, with 11 bases in the middle. This chain's CDR3 is CSARKGTDYEQYF. The CDR3 bases are TGCAGTGCTAGAAAGGGTACCGACTACGAGCAGTACTTC.

This clonotype has only a few counts. Here the CDR3 DNA reads TGCAGTGCTAGACCTTCCGGGGAGGGCTACACCTTC. As protein: CSARPSGEGYTF. This chain links TRBV20-1 with TRBJ1-2; D ambiguous. CDR1 is DFQATT, CDR2 SNEGSKA, per germline (reference sequence). V shed 2 bases and J shed 8 bases, with 12 bases lying between them. There are 12 residues in the CDR3.

This clonotype was seen ten or more times. The chain carries TRBV9 and TRBJ1-2, with TRBD1 as a possible D gene (5 bases). CDR1 and CDR2 (germline): SGDLS, YYNGEE. The V end lost 0 bases, the J end lost 10 bases, and 16 bases lay between the germline ends. The CDR3 totals 14 residues. CDR3 region: CASSVGGIGGVYTF. The CDR3 DNA reads TGTGCCAGCAGCGTAGGAGGTATTGGGGGTGTCTACACCTTC.

This chain uses TRBV7-9 with TRBJ1-1, with unresolved D. CDR1 and CDR2 from the germline V gene are SEHNR and FQNEAQ (reference sequence). This CDR3 has 13 amino acids. V dropped 5 bases and J dropped 6 bases, with 13 bases sitting between them. As DNA, the CDR3 is TGTGCCAGCAGCCTGTCCCCCCGGGCTGAAGCTTTCTTT. Translated, it gives CASSLSPRAEAFF.

J is TRBJ1-1 and V is TRBV20-1; the D gene is possibly TRBD1 (6 bases). The CDR3 spans 14 residues. The V gene's germline CDR1 is DFQATT and CDR2 SNEGSKA (reference sequence). The germline V and J ends were trimmed by 2 bases and 3 bases, with 13 bases remaining between them. The CDR3 protein is CSARSDSWDTEAFF. CDR3 DNA sequence: TGCAGTGCTAGATCGGACAGTTGGGACACTGAAGCTTTCTTT.

The chain employs TRBV6-5 and TRBJ1-2; D gene unclear. Germline assignment: CDR1 MNHEY and CDR2 SVGAGI. The CDR3 spans 15 residues. Trimming took 2 bases from V and 1 from J, leaving 11 bases between them. The CDR3 loop reads CASSYGTDVNYGYTF. CDR3 bases: TGTGCCAGCAGTTACGGTACGGATGTTAACTATGGCTACACCTTC.

This clonotype has ten or more counts. This rearrangement joins TRBV7-8 to TRBJ2-4, with a possible D match to TRBD1 (5 bases). Germline CDR1 is SGHVS and CDR2 is FQNEAQ. The CDR3 has 17 amino acids. V lost 4 bases, J lost 4 bases, and 20 bases lay in between. The CDR3 is CASSSGFGFGQKNIQYF. In nucleotides, the CDR3 is TGTGCCAGCAGCTCAGGGTTCGGTTTCGGGCAAAAAAACATTCAGTACTTC. Together with reference TRBV7-8 and TRBJ2-4, the CDR3 gives the full variable domain: GAGVSQSPRYKVAKRGQDVALRCDPISGHVSLFWYQQALGQGPEFLTYFQNEAQLDKSGLPSDRFFAERPEGSVSTLKIQRTQQEDSAVYLCASSSGFGFGQKNIQYFGAGTRLSVL.

In this sample, this clonotype turned up many times. The chain links TRBV12-3 or TRBV12-4 to TRBJ2-7; D is possibly TRBD2 (5 bases). The CDR3 covers 14 residues. Trimming shortened V by 6 bases and J by 5 bases, and 17 bases separated the two germline ends. CDR3 in DNA: TGTGCCAGCAGCCTCGCGGGCGTATTCAACGAGCAGTACTTC. Residues: CASSLAGVFNEQYF.

This clonotype was found many times. The rearrangement joins TRBV20-1 to TRBJ2-2; maybe TRBD2 (5 bases). Germline loops: CDR1 DFQATT, CDR2 SNEGSKA (reference sequence). The CDR3 is 13 residues long. Trimming shortened V by 3 bases and J by 2 bases, and 7 bases separated the two germline ends. The CDR3: CSASGVNTGELFF. DNA for the CDR3: TGCAGTGCTAGCGGGGTTAACACCGGGGAGCTGTTTTTT.

This clonotype was observed at least ten times. The V call is TRBV7-3, the J call TRBJ1-1; D is undetermined. This CDR3 contains 14 residues. Trimming removed 1 base at V and 1 base at J, with 7 bases between. Germline V gene data show CDR1 as SGHTA and CDR2 as FQGTGA. The CDR3 sequence is CASSLRSGNTEAFF. DNA of the CDR3: TGTGCCAGCAGCTTAAGGTCGGGGAACACTGAAGCTTTCTTT. Complete variable domain (other parts from reference TRBV7-3 and TRBJ1-1): GAGVSQTPSNKVTEKGKYVELRCDPISGHTALYWYRQSLGQGPEFLIYFQGTGAADDSGLPNDRFFAVRPEGSVSTLKIQRTERGDSAVYLCASSLRSGNTEAFFGQGTRLTVV.

Comments on this clonotype: Since a much larger clone is just one base distant, this may be a read error. The V gene is TRBV7-2, the J gene TRBJ2-7; TRBD2 agrees at 8 bases. This CDR3 has 16 residues. Germline-derived CDR1 and CDR2 are SGHTA and FQGNSA. CDR3 in DNA: TGTGCCAGCAGCTTAGCAAGTCCAGCGGGGGCCTACGGGCAGTACTTC. It yields the protein CASSLASPAGAYGQYF.

There are many counts of this clonotype. The rearrangement joins TRBV6-2 or TRBV6-3 to TRBJ2-7; D perhaps matches TRBD2 (5 bases). Deletions cut 8 bases from V and 5 bases from J, with 13 bases between. The CDR3 has 12 residues. Looked up from germline, CDR1 is MNHEY and CDR2 is SVGEGT. The CDR3: CASRGLRDEQYF. The CDR3, as DNA: TGTGCCAGCCGCGGGCTTCGGGACGAGCAGTACTTC.

This clonotype was recorded only once. The CDR3 coding sequence is TGTGCCAGCAGCGAGGGACAGGGGGGGCAGGCCCAGCATTTT. It is translated as CASSEGQGGQAQHF. The chain uses TRBV7-9 and TRBJ1-5; 11 bases are shared with TRBD1. V shed 5 bases and J 11 bases; nucleotides not matched to a gene: 8. Germline CDR1 reads SEHNR; CDR2 reads FQNEAQ (reference sequence). This CDR3 has 14 residues. Full variable domain (missing parts from reference TRBV7-9 and TRBJ1-5): DTGVSQNPRHKITKRGQNVTFRCDPISEHNRLYWYRQTLGQGPEFLTYFQNEAQLEKSRLLSDRFSAERPKGSFSTLEIQRTEQGDSAMYLCASSEGQGGQAQHFGDGTRLSIL.

This clonotype was picked up many times. V and J are TRBV3-1 and TRBJ1-2, with D maybe TRBD1 (6 bases). Germline CDR1 is LGHDT and CDR2 is YNNKEL (reference sequence). CDR3 length: 14 residues. Trimming shortened V by 6 bases and J by 7 bases, and 18 bases separated the two germline ends. Here the CDR3 reads CASSPGTRFSGYTF. CDR3 nucleotides: TGTGCCAGCAGTCCCGGGACACGATTTTCTGGCTACACCTTC.

This clonotype was counted many times. J is TRBJ1-6 and V is TRBV6-1; 10 bases match TRBD1. This CDR3 spans 14 amino acids. Germline lookup yields CDR1 MNHNS and CDR2 SASEGT. The junction had 5 bases not matched to a gene; V was cut back by 9 bases and J by 6 bases. The CDR3 here is CASSRDRGNSPLHF. The CDR3 nucleotides read TGTGCCAGTTCCCGGGACAGGGGTAATTCACCCCTCCACTTT.

This clonotype has a count of ten or more. The V call is TRBV19, the J call TRBJ1-2, with D unresolved. The V end lost 8 bases, the J end lost 5 bases, and 21 bases lay between the germline ends. The CDR3 length is 15 residues. Germline-derived CDR1 and CDR2 are LNHDA and SQIVND (reference sequence). For the CDR3, the DNA is TGTGCCAGTTCTCCCCGGGCGGTCGGATCTTATGGCTACACCTTC. Protein sequence: CASSPRAVGSYGYTF.

This clonotype was seen repeatedly, ten times or more. The chain carries TRBV6-1 and TRBJ2-7; D is unclear. Germline CDR1 and CDR2: MNHNS and SASEGT. The CDR3 loop spans 14 amino acids. V was shortened by 7 bases and J by 0 bases, with 13 bases between the two germline ends. The CDR3, as DNA: TGTGCCAGCAAGGTGGGGTCGCCCTCCTACGAGCAGTACTTC. Its protein product is CASKVGSPSYEQYF.

This clonotype was detected ten times or more. The chain employs TRBV9 and TRBJ1-2; tentatively, D is TRBD1 (5 bases). Trimming cost V 1 base and J 4 bases, with 11 bases left between them. The CDR3 loop spans 14 amino acids. Germline-derived CDR1 and CDR2 are SGDLS and YYNGEE. The DNA for the CDR3 is TGTGCCAGCAGCGTACTGCCCGACAGCTATGGCTACACCTTC. It translates to CASSVLPDSYGYTF.

V gene TRBV6-5 combines with J gene TRBJ1-1; TRBD1 is a possible D gene (5 bases). The length of the CDR3 is 14 residues. Germline lookup yields CDR1 MNHEY and CDR2 SVGAGI. V was pared by 4 bases and J by 1 base, with 10 bases between. The chain's CDR3 is CASSLHRRNTEAFF. The CDR3 region has the DNA TGTGCCAGCAGTTTGCACAGGAGGAACACTGAAGCTTTCTTT.

This clonotype was picked up many times. This sequence joins TRBV6-2 or TRBV6-3 and TRBJ2-5; no firm D call. Trimming removed 0 bases from V and 5 bases from J, with 10 bases in between. Germline V gives CDR1 MNHEY, CDR2 SVGEGT. This CDR3 is built from 14 residues. Here the CDR3 DNA reads TGTGCCAGCAGTTACTCGACTCAGAAGGAGACCCAGTACTTC. Translation gives CASSYSTQKETQYF.

This clonotype was seen repeatedly, ten times or more. The chain has TRBV24-1 and TRBJ2-7; 7 nucleotides line up with TRBD1. This CDR3 region has 16 residues. V shed 2 bases and J 0 bases; nucleotides not matched to a gene: 6. CDR1 and CDR2 (germline): KGHDR, SFDVKD. The CDR3 loop is CATSDSDRDSSYEQYF. CDR3 DNA sequence: TGTGCCACCAGTGATTCGGACCGGGACAGCTCCTACGAGCAGTACTTC.

This clonotype was counted many times. The gene calls are TRBV6-5 and TRBJ2-6, with 9 bases fitting TRBD1. V was pared by 7 bases and J by 2 bases, with 9 bases of the junction left unmatched. CDR1 MNHEY and CDR2 SVGAGI come from the germline V gene. This CDR3 is built from 17 residues. The CDR3: CASTFRRDRAGANVLTF. As DNA, the CDR3 is TGTGCCAGCACTTTTAGAAGGGACAGGGCTGGGGCCAACGTCCTGACTTTC.

This clonotype was seen ten or more times. The rearrangement joins TRBV2 to TRBJ2-5; D tentatively fits TRBD1 or TRBD2 (6 bases each). CDR1 and CDR2 from the germline V gene are SNHLY and FYNNEI. The CDR3 spans 17 residues. Trimming stripped 8 bases from V and 0 bases from J, with 22 bases between. The CDR3 loop reads CASGTLGGRTYQETQYF. In nucleotides, the CDR3 is TGTGCCAGCGGGACCCTGGGGGGCCGGACCTACCAAGAGACCCAGTACTTC.